This T cell receptor (beta chain) was identified in a study of Ad26.COV2.S vaccination and SARS-CoV-2 variants. Libraries were prepared by immunoSEQ multiplex PCR; TCRdb keeps only in-frame clonotypes and omits some of them. The sample holds 440,000 or so clones; around 92% are singletons and the top ten take under 2%. V lost 7 bases, J lost 1 base, and 7 bases stayed unmatched. Germline loops: CDR1 MDHEN, CDR2 SYDVKM. This CDR3 region has 15 residues. Described treatment: approximately 18 received Ad26.COV2.S at low or high dose, single or two shots; about 5 received placebo; per-sample allocation not given. All samples were drawn on day 63, counting from the first vaccine or placebo injection.

The sequencing here drew on peripheral blood, taken in a trial of Ad26.COV2.S vaccine versus placebo. This receptor was identified in a person between 18 and 59 years old who received the Ad26.COV2.S COVID-19 vaccine or a placebo. This chain links TRBV28 with TRBJ2-7; TRBD1 matches 10 bases. CDR3 protein: CASIGPGQGSYEQYF. Written as DNA, the CDR3 is TGTGCCAGCATCGGGCCGGGACAGGGGTCCTACGAGCAGTACTTC.